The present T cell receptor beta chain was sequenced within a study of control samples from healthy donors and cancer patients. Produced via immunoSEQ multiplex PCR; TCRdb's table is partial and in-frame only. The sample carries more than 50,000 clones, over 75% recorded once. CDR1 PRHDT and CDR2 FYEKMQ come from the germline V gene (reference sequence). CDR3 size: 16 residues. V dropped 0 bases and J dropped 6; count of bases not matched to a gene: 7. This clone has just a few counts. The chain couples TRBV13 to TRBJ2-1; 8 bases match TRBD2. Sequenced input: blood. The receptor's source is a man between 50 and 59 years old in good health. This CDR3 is CASSLGSLGTSNEQFF. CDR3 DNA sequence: TGTGCCAGCAGCTTAGGCAGTTTAGGGACTAGCAATGAGCAGTTCTTC.